These 20 T cell receptor beta chains share one sample of origin, sequenced in a study of T and B cells in COVID-19 patients. TRB was amplified from approximately 250-480 ng of blood genomic DNA. BIOMED2 TRB-A/B primer pools were used in multiplex TRB PCR. Via MiXCR, TCRdb re-called the multiplex PCR reads, giving one row per CDR3 protein. This table has around 6,700 distinct CDR3 sequences, over 25% appearing once. Sequenced sample: blood. The source is a human donor with active COVID-19.

This clonotype is labeled medium-sized. The chain carries TRBV19 and TRBJ2-3, with D tentatively TRBD2 (5 bases). Germline loops: CDR1 LNHDA, CDR2 SQIVND (reference sequence). The V and J ends lost 5 bases and 6 bases respectively, with 18 bases between them. This CDR3 spans 15 amino acids. The CDR3 here is CASSFRTGGRDTQYF. The CDR3 DNA is TGTGCCAGTAGTTTCCGGACTGGAGGCAGGGATACGCAGTATTTT. The complete variable domain, with remaining parts taken from reference TRBV19 and TRBJ2-3, reads DGGITQSPKYLFRKEGQNVTLSCEQNLNHDAMYWYRQDPGQGLRLIYYSQIVNDFQKGDIAEGYSVSREKKESFPLTVTSAQKNPTAFYLCASSFRTGGRDTQYFGPGTRLTVL.

This chain joins TRBV7-2 and TRBJ2-2, with D possibly TRBD2 on 6 matching bases. V lost 5 bases, J lost 1 base, and 8 bases lay in between. This CDR3 has 14 amino acids. CDR1 SGHTA and CDR2 FQGNSA come from the germline V gene. The CDR3 loop is CASSRLGNTGELFF. CDR3 nucleotides: TGTGCCAGCAGCCGACTAGGGAACACCGGGGAGCTGTTTTTT.

This clonotype is categorized as medium-sized (0.01 to 0.1%). This CDR3 reads CASSPEYNEQFF. DNA of the CDR3: TGTGCCAGCAGTCCGGAGTACAATGAGCAGTTCTTC. V usage is TRBV27 and J usage is TRBJ2-1; D uncertain. CDR1 and CDR2 from the germline V gene are MNHEY and SMNVEV (reference sequence). V was pared by 5 bases and J by 4 bases, with 6 bases between. The CDR3 length is 12 residues.

The rearrangement joins TRBV20-1 to TRBJ2-1, with a possible D match to TRBD2 (7 bases). Per germline, CDR1 DFQATT and CDR2 SNEGSKA (reference sequence). The V and J ends lost 5 bases and 4 bases respectively, with 18 bases between them. CDR3 length equals 15 residues. As DNA, the CDR3 is TGCAGTGCTCTGGGGGGGGCGGTACCTTACAATGAGCAGTTCTTC. Translation: CSALGGAVPYNEQFF.

Relative to its sample, this clonotype is medium-sized. This sequence joins TRBV15 and TRBJ2-3; TRBD2 agrees at 8 bases. This CDR3 has 16 residues. V lost 3 bases to trimming and J lost 4 bases; unmatched junction nucleotides: 9. In germline, CDR1 is LNHNV, CDR2 YYDKDF (reference sequence). Here the CDR3 DNA reads TGTGCCACCAGCAGCCCGGAGGGACTAGTGTCAGATACGCAGTATTTT. Protein sequence: CATSSPEGLVSDTQYF.

The gene calls are TRBV6-2 or TRBV6-3 and TRBJ1-5, with D possibly matching TRBD1 (5 bases). V lost 6 bases to trimming and J lost 4 bases, with 7 bases between them. Germline V gene data show CDR1 as MNHEY and CDR2 as SVGEGT. CDR3 length: 12 amino acids. The CDR3 DNA sequence: TGTGCCAGCAGCGGGGGGAATCAGCCCCAGCATTTT. Protein sequence: CASSGGNQPQHF.

The rearrangement links TRBV7-2 to TRBJ1-5; 7 bases line up with TRBD1. V dropped 0 bases and J dropped 2; count of bases not matched to a gene: 7. Germline V lookup: CDR1 SGHTA, CDR2 FQGNSA. The CDR3 runs to 17 residues. CDR3 nucleotide sequence: TGTGCCAGCAGCTTAGCGCTAGGGGGCGCGGGCAATCAGCCCCAGCATTTT. It translates to CASSLALGGAGNQPQHF.

The rearrangement joins TRBV27 to TRBJ2-7; the match to TRBD2 covers 13 bases. The CDR3 sequence is 16 residues long. The germline V gene has CDR1 MNHEY and CDR2 SMNVEV (reference sequence). The V gene end was trimmed by 3 bases and the J gene end by 2 bases; junction bases not matched to a gene: 4. Here the CDR3 DNA reads TGTGCCAGCAGTTTGAGGGGACTAGCGGGGCCCTACGAGCAGTACTTC. This gives the protein CASSLRGLAGPYEQYF.

The chain links TRBV4-3 to TRBJ2-1; D is undetermined. Germline V gene data show CDR1 as LGHNA and CDR2 as YSLEER. The V and J ends lost 3 bases and 2 bases respectively, with 8 bases between them. This CDR3 spans 14 amino acids. The CDR3 nucleotides read TGCGCCAGCAGCCATTCCCAGACCTACAATGAGCAGTTCTTC. Amino acids: CASSHSQTYNEQFF.

Only a few counts were recorded for this clonotype. The chain links TRBV7-2 to TRBJ2-7, with TRBD1 identical over 9 bases. Germline trimming cut 2 bases from V and 4 bases from J; bases unmatched to any gene: 3. Per germline, CDR1 SGHTA and CDR2 FQGNSA. The length of the CDR3 is 14 residues. CDR3 coding DNA: TGTGCCAGCAGCTTAATGGGACAGGGTTACGAGCAGTACTTC. It yields the protein CASSLMGQGYEQYF.

The J gene is TRBJ2-1, the V gene TRBV7-3; 10 bases line up with TRBD1. From germline, CDR1 is SGHTA and CDR2 FQGTGA. Germline trimming cut 0 bases from V and 6 bases from J; bases unmatched to any gene: 5. This CDR3 has 16 residues. In DNA, the CDR3 is TGTGCCAGCAGCTTAACCGGGACAGGGGCTTTCAATGAGCAGTTCTTC. The encoded protein is CASSLTGTGAFNEQFF.

The DNA for the CDR3 is TGCGCCAGCAGCTCTTATCTAGCGGGAGGTGCGGGAGAGCAGTTCTTC. The encoded protein is CASSSYLAGGAGEQFF. The rearrangement uses TRBV5-1 and TRBJ2-1; TRBD2 aligns across 11 bases. The CDR3 consists of 16 residues. CDR1 is SGHRS and CDR2 is YFSETQ in the germline V gene. Trimming cost V 3 bases and J 10 bases; bases outside gene matches: 12.

This clonotype was seen a handful of times. CDR3 residues: CASSAGSGDTDTQYF. In DNA, the CDR3 is TGTGCCAGCAGTGCCGGATCAGGGGACACAGATACGCAGTATTTT. The rearrangement links TRBV6-4 to TRBJ2-3; a possible D gene is TRBD1 (6 bases). The V gene's germline CDR1 is MRHNA and CDR2 SNTAGT. The CDR3 has 15 amino acids. V lost 4 bases, J lost 2 bases, and 13 bases lay in between.

This clonotype counts as medium-sized. The CDR3 reads CATSTGQTSNQPQHF. The CDR3 DNA reads TGTGCCACCAGCACTGGACAGACTAGCAATCAGCCCCAGCATTTT. The chain uses TRBV15 and TRBJ1-5; D possibly corresponds to TRBD1 (6 bases). Per the germline V gene, CDR1 is LNHNV and CDR2 is YYDKDF (reference sequence). The V end lost 4 bases, the J end lost 0 bases, and 10 bases lay between the germline ends. This CDR3 comprises 15 residues.

This clonotype was seen ten or more times. The rearrangement links TRBV6-5 to TRBJ1-2; 9 bases line up with TRBD1. The V and J ends lost 2 bases and 4 bases, in that order; junction bases with no gene match: 5. The germline V gene has CDR1 MNHEY and CDR2 SVGAGI. This CDR3 contains 15 residues. The CDR3 loop is CASSYRKTGGYGYTF. The DNA of the CDR3 is TGTGCCAGCAGTTACCGGAAGACAGGGGGCTATGGCTACACCTTC.

This clonotype was seen a handful of times. The chain has TRBV10-3 and TRBJ2-3; the D gene is possibly TRBD1 (6 bases). With 10 bases removed from V and 4 bases from J, the gap between germline ends came to 21 bases. The CDR3 consists of 15 residues. In germline, CDR1 is ENHRY, CDR2 SYGVKD. CDR3 loop: CATEFGRGVPDTQYF. CDR3 nucleotide sequence: TGTGCCACAGAGTTTGGCAGGGGAGTACCAGATACGCAGTATTTT.

This clonotype was recorded a few times. J is TRBJ2-7 and V is TRBV7-2; 13 positions agree with TRBD2. J lost 6 bases, V lost 5 bases, and 7 bases had no gene match. The germline gives CDR1 SGHTA, CDR2 FQGNSA. The CDR3 has 15 residues. The CDR3 here is CASSVLAGGMGEQYF. The CDR3 nucleotides read TGTGCCAGCAGCGTACTAGCGGGAGGGATGGGCGAGCAGTACTTC.

This clonotype was counted a few times. The V and J genes are TRBV6-2 or TRBV6-3 and TRBJ2-7; TRBD2 matches 8 bases. With V trimmed by 2 bases and J by 2 bases, 2 bases remained unmatched. The CDR3 contains 14 residues. Germline V lookup: CDR1 MNHEY, CDR2 SVGEGT. In nucleotides, the CDR3 is TGTGCCAGCAGTTACAGCGGGAGACCCTACGAGCAGTACTTC. This encodes CASSYSGRPYEQYF.

This chain connects TRBV20-1 to TRBJ2-7; D unresolved. Germline-derived CDR1 and CDR2 are DFQATT and SNEGSKA (reference sequence). The CDR3 totals 12 residues. V gave up 6 bases and J gave up 2 bases, with 11 bases separating them. In DNA form, the CDR3 reads TGCAGTGCGGGCCCGGCCCCCTACGAGCAGTACTTC. Its translation is CSAGPAPYEQYF.

V and J are TRBV27 and TRBJ2-2; TRBD2 aligns across 9 bases. V was pared by 7 bases and J by 5 bases, with 14 bases of the junction left unmatched. The germline gives CDR1 MNHEY, CDR2 SMNVEV (reference sequence). The CDR3 extends over 17 amino acids. The DNA of the CDR3 is TGTGCCAGCAATCGACTAGCGGTTGGTGCCCAGACCGGGGAGCTGTTTTTT. Encoded protein: CASNRLAVGAQTGELFF.